The entry below gives a single T cell receptor (beta chain) sequence along with its context. This record comes from a study of cytomegalovirus exposure and HLA in healthy donors. The V gene's germline CDR1 is LGHNA and CDR2 YSLEER. The length of the CDR3 is 14 residues. The germline V and J ends were trimmed by 0 bases and 7 bases, with 11 bases remaining between them. It was with 60 Vbeta and 13 Jbeta primers that the PCR ran. Profiling relied on immunoSEQ multiplex PCR, and the TCRdb table lists in-frame clones only, not all of them. Among roughly 180,000 clones, about four fifths were seen once, and the ten largest hold about 1.5%.

The chain links TRBV4-3 to TRBJ2-3; perhaps TRBD1 as D (5 bases). This TCR was sampled from a man aged 35-49 years in good health and CMV-seronegative. Sequenced material: PBMCs. In DNA, the CDR3 is TGCGCCAGCAGCCAAGATCAGGGAACAAATACGCAGTATTTT. Translating it yields CASSQDQGTNTQYF.